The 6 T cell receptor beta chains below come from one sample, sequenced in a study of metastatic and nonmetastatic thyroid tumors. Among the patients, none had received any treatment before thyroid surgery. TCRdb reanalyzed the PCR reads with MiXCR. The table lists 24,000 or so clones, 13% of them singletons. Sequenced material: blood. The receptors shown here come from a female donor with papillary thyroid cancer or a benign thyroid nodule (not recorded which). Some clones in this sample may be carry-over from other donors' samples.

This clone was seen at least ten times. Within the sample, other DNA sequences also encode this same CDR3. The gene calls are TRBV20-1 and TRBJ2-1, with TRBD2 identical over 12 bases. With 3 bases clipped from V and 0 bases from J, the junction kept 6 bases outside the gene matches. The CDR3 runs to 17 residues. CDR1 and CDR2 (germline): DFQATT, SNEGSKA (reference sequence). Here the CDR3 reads CSASRLAGDSSYNEQFF. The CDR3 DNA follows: TGCAGTGCTAGCCGACTAGCGGGGGACAGCTCCTACAATGAGCAGTTCTTC.

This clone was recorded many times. For the CDR3, the DNA is TGTGCCAGCTCACCACTAGCGGGGGCGTCCTACGAGCAGTACTTC. It encodes CASSPLAGASYEQYF. This chain connects TRBV18 to TRBJ2-7, with TRBD2 matching over 9 bases. Germline-derived CDR1 and CDR2 are KGHSH and LQKENI. V was pared by 1 base and J by 1 base, with 2 bases of the junction left unmatched. The CDR3 has 15 residues.

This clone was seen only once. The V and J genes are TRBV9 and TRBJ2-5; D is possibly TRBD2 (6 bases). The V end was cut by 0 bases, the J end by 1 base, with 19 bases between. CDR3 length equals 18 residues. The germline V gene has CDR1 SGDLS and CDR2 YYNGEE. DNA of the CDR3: TGTGCCAGCAGCGTAGGCCTAGCGACCCATACACCCCAAGAGACCCAGTACTTC. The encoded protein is CASSVGLATHTPQETQYF.

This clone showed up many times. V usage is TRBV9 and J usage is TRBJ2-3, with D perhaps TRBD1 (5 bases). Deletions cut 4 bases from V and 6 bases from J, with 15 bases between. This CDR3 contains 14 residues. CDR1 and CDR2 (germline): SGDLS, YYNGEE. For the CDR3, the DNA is TGTGCCAGCAGCTACTCCAGGTCAGGGGATACGCAGTATTTT. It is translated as CASSYSRSGDTQYF. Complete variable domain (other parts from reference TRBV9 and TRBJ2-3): DSGVTQTPKHLITATGQRVTLRCSPRSGDLSVYWYQQSLDQGLQFLIQYYNGEERAKGNILERFSAQQFPDLHSELNLSSLELGDSALYFCASSYSRSGDTQYFGPGTRLTVL.

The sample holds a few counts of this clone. As DNA, the CDR3 is TGTGCCAGCAGTTTTTTACAGGGTGGCGAGCAGTACTTC. Its translation: CASSFLQGGEQYF. The genes are TRBV28 and TRBJ2-7; possibly TRBD1 for D (6 bases). In germline, CDR1 is MDHEN, CDR2 SYDVKM. V lost 3 bases and J 6 bases, leaving 12 bases between the germline ends. There are 13 residues in the CDR3. The full variable domain, rest sourced from reference TRBV28 and TRBJ2-7, is DVKVTQSSRYLVKRTGEKVFLECVQDMDHENMFWYRQDPGLGLRLIYFSYDVKMKEKGDIPEGYSVSREKKERFSLILESASTNQTSMYLCASSFLQGGEQYFGPGTRLTVT.

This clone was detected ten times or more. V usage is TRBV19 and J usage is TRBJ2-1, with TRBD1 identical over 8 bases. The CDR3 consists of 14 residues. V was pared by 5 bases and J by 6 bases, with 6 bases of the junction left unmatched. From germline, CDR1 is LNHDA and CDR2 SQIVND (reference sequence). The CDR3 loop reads CASSFRGQTNEQFF. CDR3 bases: TGTGCCAGTAGTTTCAGGGGGCAGACCAATGAGCAGTTCTTC.